These 24 T cell receptor beta chains were sequenced from one sample in a study of T cell responses to AZD1222 COVID-19 vaccine. The method was immunoSEQ multiplex PCR; TCRdb's version includes in-frame clones alone and lacks a portion of them. The sample has 85,000 to 110,000 clones, about 87% seen once. The sequencing used peripheral blood, collected on day 0 of AZD1222 vaccination. The receptors come from an adult in good health.

V usage is TRBV7-2 and J usage is TRBJ2-7, with D hard to call. The germline V and J ends were trimmed by 5 bases and 2 bases, with 4 bases remaining between them. The germline CDR1 and CDR2 sequences are SGHTA and FQGNSA. The CDR3 is 11 residues long. CDR3 region: CASSATYEQYF. CDR3 nucleotide sequence: TGTGCCAGCAGCGCTACCTACGAGCAGTACTTC.

The rearrangement joins TRBV6-6 to TRBJ2-1; 8 nucleotides line up with TRBD1. Trimming at V came to 5 bases and at J to 3 bases, leaving 3 bases not matched to a gene. The CDR3 extends over 14 amino acids. Germline V gives CDR1 MNHNY, CDR2 SVGAGI (reference sequence). The CDR3 region has the DNA TGTGCCAGCAGTCACAGGGGGTACTACAATGAGCAGTTCTTC. Translation: CASSHRGYYNEQFF.

The genes are TRBV19 and TRBJ1-1; D perhaps matches TRBD1 (5 bases). This CDR3 has 14 amino acids. Trimming cost V 5 bases and J 4 bases, with 14 bases left between them. Germline V gives CDR1 LNHDA, CDR2 SQIVND (reference sequence). CDR3 loop: CASSDSGYTTEAFF. CDR3 sequence (DNA): TGTGCCAGTAGTGACTCAGGGTACACCACTGAAGCTTTCTTT.

This clone has just one count. V is TRBV28 and J is TRBJ1-4; D is ambiguous. V lost 1 base to trimming and J lost 5 bases, with 11 bases between them. CDR3 length: 15 residues. Per the germline V gene, CDR1 is MDHEN and CDR2 is SYDVKM. CDR3 sequence reads: CASSLSAGTNEKLFF. The DNA of the CDR3 is TGTGCCAGCAGTTTATCCGCAGGCACCAATGAAAAACTGTTTTTT.

The genes are TRBV5-5 and TRBJ2-7; tentatively, D is TRBD1 or TRBD2 (6 bases each). This CDR3 region has 14 residues. Germline values: CDR1 SGHKS, CDR2 YYEKEE (reference sequence). V lost 1 base and J lost 5, with 13 bases in between. The CDR3 sequence is CASSLSAGEDEQYF. The CDR3 nucleotides read TGTGCCAGCAGCTTGTCGGCAGGGGAGGACGAGCAGTACTTC.

This clone came up a few times. The rearrangement links TRBV7-8 to TRBJ1-2; D gene ambiguous. This CDR3 spans 13 amino acids. Trimming stripped 5 bases from V and 2 bases from J, with 9 bases between. Germline V gene data show CDR1 as SGHVS and CDR2 as FQNEAQ. CDR3 residues: CASSPVSNYGYTF. The DNA of the CDR3 is TGTGCCAGCAGCCCGGTATCAAACTATGGCTACACCTTC.

V is TRBV2 and J is TRBJ2-7; D possibly corresponds to TRBD2 (5 bases). Germline CDR1 and CDR2: SNHLY and FYNNEI. This CDR3 is 13 amino acids long. Deletions cut 4 bases from V and 6 bases from J, with 13 bases between. The DNA for the CDR3 is TGTGCCAGCAGTGTAGGAGGTCGGGGCGAGCAGTACTTC. It yields the protein CASSVGGRGEQYF.

CDR3 protein: CASSPRNPSYEQYF. The CDR3 bases are TGTGCCAGCAGCCCCAGAAACCCGTCCTACGAGCAGTACTTC. The V and J genes are TRBV6-5 and TRBJ2-7; D is unclear. V was pared by 6 bases and J by 1 base, with 13 bases between. CDR3 size: 14 residues. Germline CDR1 and CDR2: MNHEY and SVGAGI.

The gene calls are TRBV28 and TRBJ1-5; D remains unclear. Deletions cut 6 bases from V and 6 bases from J, with 9 bases between. The CDR3 is 12 amino acids. CDR1 is MDHEN and CDR2 is SYDVKM in the germline V gene. This CDR3 reads CASRLIGQPQHF. CDR3 coding DNA: TGTGCCAGCAGACTGATTGGTCAGCCCCAGCATTTT.

CDR3 nucleotide sequence: TGTGCCAGCTCACCTTCAGGGGGCATGGAAGCTTTCTTT. It specifies CASSPSGGMEAFF. The chain carries TRBV18 and TRBJ1-1; TRBD1 agrees at 8 bases. CDR3 length: 13 residues. Germline V gene sequence: CDR1 KGHSH, CDR2 LQKENI. V shed 3 bases and J 8 bases; nucleotides not matched to a gene: 5. The full variable domain, rest sourced from reference TRBV18 and TRBJ1-1, is NAGVMQNPRHLVRRRGQEARLRCSPMKGHSHVYWYRQLPEEGLKFMVYLQKENIIDESGMPKERFSAEFPKEGPSILRIQQVVRGDSAAYFCASSPSGGMEAFFGQGTRLTVV.

V usage is TRBV27 and J usage is TRBJ1-5; 9 bases match TRBD1. Trimming at V came to 5 bases and at J to 4 bases, leaving 6 bases not matched to a gene. Germline CDR1 MNHEY, CDR2 SMNVEV (reference sequence). The CDR3 runs 15 residues. CDR3 DNA sequence: TGTGCCAGCAGTGGCACAGGGGGCTTTAATCAGCCCCAGCATTTT. Its translation: CASSGTGGFNQPQHF.

The rearrangement uses TRBV6-6 and TRBJ2-3; D is ambiguous. Trimming took 4 bases from V and 5 from J, leaving 7 bases between them. CDR3 length: 12 residues. Germline-derived CDR1 and CDR2 are MNHNY and SVGAGI (reference sequence). The CDR3 here is CASSFQGDTQYF. The CDR3 DNA sequence: TGTGCCAGCAGTTTTCAAGGAGATACGCAGTATTTT.

J is TRBJ1-4 and V is TRBV29-1; no firm D call. This CDR3 comprises 13 residues. Germline assignment: CDR1 SQVTM and CDR2 ANQGSEA. Between the trimmed V and J ends, which lost 4 bases and 8 bases, there was a span of 14 bases. CDR3 loop: CSVGGGSNEKLFF. In DNA form, the CDR3 reads TGCAGCGTTGGCGGTGGGAGTAACGAAAAACTGTTTTTT.

The chain employs TRBV27 and TRBJ1-2; D not certain. Per germline, CDR1 MNHEY and CDR2 SMNVEV (reference sequence). Trimming stripped 6 bases from V and 2 bases from J, with 7 bases between. This CDR3 contains 12 residues. In DNA form, the CDR3 reads TGTGCCAGCAGAATCGGCAACTATGGCTACACCTTC. Residues: CASRIGNYGYTF.

The V gene is TRBV3-1 (or the pseudogene TRBV3-2), the J gene TRBJ2-7; 9 positions agree with TRBD2. Germline V lookup: CDR1 LGHDT, CDR2 YNNKEL (reference sequence). The CDR3 is made up of 16 amino acids. Unmatched junction bases numbered 7, after V lost 3 bases and J lost 1 base. This chain's CDR3 is CASSHVPLAGSYEQYF. For the CDR3, the DNA is TGTGCCAGCAGCCATGTCCCTCTAGCGGGGTCCTACGAGCAGTACTTC.

The rearrangement joins TRBV27 to TRBJ2-5; tentatively, D is TRBD1 or TRBD2 (6 bases each). V dropped 5 bases and J dropped 5 bases, with 15 bases sitting between them. This CDR3 has 14 amino acids. Germline CDR1 reads MNHEY; CDR2 reads SMNVEV (reference sequence). The CDR3 loop reads CASSPGTRGETQYF. The CDR3 nucleotides are TGTGCCAGCAGTCCCGGGACACGGGGGGAGACCCAGTACTTC.

This chain links TRBV19 with TRBJ2-7, with 8 positions matching TRBD1. Germline V lookup: CDR1 LNHDA, CDR2 SQIVND (reference sequence). The CDR3 has 14 amino acids. Germline trimming cut 5 bases from V and 2 bases from J; bases unmatched to any gene: 5. CDR3 nucleotides: TGTGCCAGTAGTGGCGGACAGGGAACCTACGAGCAGTACTTC. Its translation: CASSGGQGTYEQYF.

Here the CDR3 reads CASSQMGARDREHEQFF. CDR3 nucleotides: TGTGCCAGCAGCCAGATGGGCGCCCGGGACAGGGAACATGAGCAGTTCTTC. The chain links TRBV4-2 to TRBJ2-1, with 9 bases lining up with TRBD1. The CDR3 totals 17 residues. Trimming at V came to 3 bases and at J to 8 bases, leaving 14 bases not matched to a gene. Germline values: CDR1 LGHNA, CDR2 YNFKEQ.

This clone was seen only once. V is TRBV5-8 and J is TRBJ1-2; 8 bases fit TRBD1. V trimming: 0 bases; J trimming: 8 bases; junction bases outside the gene matches: 3. The CDR3 is 13 residues long. CDR1 is SGHTS and CDR2 is YDEGEE in the germline V gene. CDR3 in DNA: TGTGCCAGCAGCTTGGTACAGGGGGTGGGCTACACCTTC. It yields the protein CASSLVQGVGYTF.

This chain joins TRBV7-9 and TRBJ2-1; the match to TRBD2 covers 12 bases. This CDR3 spans 16 amino acids. V trimming: 5 bases; J trimming: 7 bases; junction bases outside the gene matches: 9. Germline V CDR1 and CDR2: SEHNR, FQNEAQ (reference sequence). CDR3 DNA: TGTGCCAGCAGCCCAGAGCTAGCGGGAGGGCAGAATGAGCAGTTCTTC. This gives the protein CASSPELAGGQNEQFF.

The chain has TRBV6-5 and TRBJ1-2, with a tentative D call TRBD1 (6 bases). Germline V gene sequence: CDR1 MNHEY, CDR2 SVGAGI. V gave up 8 bases and J gave up 8 bases, with 15 bases separating them. This CDR3 region has 12 residues. CDR3 sequence: CASAWGGGGYTF. Here the CDR3 DNA reads TGTGCCAGCGCCTGGGGGGGCGGCGGCTACACCTTC.

The chain links TRBV2 to TRBJ1-2, with 9 nucleotides matching TRBD1. CDR3 size: 13 residues. Germline CDR1 is SNHLY and CDR2 is FYNNEI. V shed 7 bases and J 4 bases; nucleotides not matched to a gene: 4. DNA for the CDR3: TGTGCCAGCAACTTGGACAGGGGCTATGGCTACACCTTC. This sequence encodes CASNLDRGYGYTF.

The gene calls are TRBV28 and TRBJ1-5; D is unresolved. Germline values: CDR1 MDHEN, CDR2 SYDVKM. Trimming cost V 5 bases and J 3 bases, with 20 bases left between them. This CDR3 has 17 residues. The CDR3 region is CASSPGDRASANQPQHF. The CDR3 DNA reads as TGTGCCAGCAGTCCGGGAGACCGGGCTAGCGCCAATCAGCCCCAGCATTTT.

This chain joins TRBV5-8 and TRBJ2-7; no definite D call. The CDR3 totals 16 residues. Germline V lookup: CDR1 SGHTS, CDR2 YDEGEE. The V gene lost 3 bases and the J gene lost 1 base, with 17 bases spanning the gap. CDR3 DNA: TGTGCCAGCAGCTCGATGGTCGTACGGCCGTCCTACGAGCAGTACTTC. This gives the protein CASSSMVVRPSYEQYF.